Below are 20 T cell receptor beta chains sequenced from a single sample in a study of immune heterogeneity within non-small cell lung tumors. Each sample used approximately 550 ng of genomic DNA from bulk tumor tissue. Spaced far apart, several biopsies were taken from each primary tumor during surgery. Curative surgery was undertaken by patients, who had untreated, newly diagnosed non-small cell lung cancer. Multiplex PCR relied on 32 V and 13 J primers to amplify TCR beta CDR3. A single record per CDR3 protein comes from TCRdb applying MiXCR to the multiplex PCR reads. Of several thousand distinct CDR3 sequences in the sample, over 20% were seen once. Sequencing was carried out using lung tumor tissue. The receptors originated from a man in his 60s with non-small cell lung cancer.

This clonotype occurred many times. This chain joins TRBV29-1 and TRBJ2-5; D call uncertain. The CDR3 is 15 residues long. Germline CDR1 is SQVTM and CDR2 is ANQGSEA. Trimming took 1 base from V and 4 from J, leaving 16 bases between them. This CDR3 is CSVEGLTGTGETQYF. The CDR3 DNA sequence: TGCAGCGTTGAAGGTCTCACGGGTACGGGAGAGACCCAGTACTTC. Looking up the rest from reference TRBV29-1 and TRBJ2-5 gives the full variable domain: SAVISQKPSRDICQRGTSLTIQCQVDSQVTMMFWYRQQPGQSLTLIATANQGSEATYESGFVIDKFPISRPNLTFSTLTVSNMSPEDSSIYLCSVEGLTGTGETQYFGPGTRLLVL.

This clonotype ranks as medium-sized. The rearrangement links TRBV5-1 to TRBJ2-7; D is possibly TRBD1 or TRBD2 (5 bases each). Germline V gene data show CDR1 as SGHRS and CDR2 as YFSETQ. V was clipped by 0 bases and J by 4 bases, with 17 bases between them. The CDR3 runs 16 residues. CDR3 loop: CASSLGVGDGGYEQYF. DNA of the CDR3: TGCGCCAGCAGCTTGGGTGTTGGGGACGGTGGATACGAGCAGTACTTC.

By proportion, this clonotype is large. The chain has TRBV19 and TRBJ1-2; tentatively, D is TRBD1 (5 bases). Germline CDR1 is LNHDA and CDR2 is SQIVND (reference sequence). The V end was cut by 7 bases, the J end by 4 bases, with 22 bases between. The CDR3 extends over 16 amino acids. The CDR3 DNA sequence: TGTGCCAGTAAAACTGGAGGGGCAGGGATGAGCTATGGCTACACCTTC. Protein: CASKTGGAGMSYGYTF.

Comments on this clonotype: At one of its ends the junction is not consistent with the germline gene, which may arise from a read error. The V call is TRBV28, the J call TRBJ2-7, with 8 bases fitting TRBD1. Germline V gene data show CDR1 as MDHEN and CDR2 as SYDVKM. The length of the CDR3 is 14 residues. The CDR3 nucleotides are TGTGCCAGCAGTAACACAGGGGGATTCTACGCGCAGTACTTC. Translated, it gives CASSNTGGFYAQYF. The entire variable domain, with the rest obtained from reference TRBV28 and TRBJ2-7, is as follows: DVKVTQSSRYLVKRTGEKVFLECVQDMDHENMFWYRQDPGLGLRLIYFSYDVKMKEKGDIPEGYSVSREKKERFSLILESASTNQTSMYLCASSNTGGFYAQYFGPGTRLTVT.

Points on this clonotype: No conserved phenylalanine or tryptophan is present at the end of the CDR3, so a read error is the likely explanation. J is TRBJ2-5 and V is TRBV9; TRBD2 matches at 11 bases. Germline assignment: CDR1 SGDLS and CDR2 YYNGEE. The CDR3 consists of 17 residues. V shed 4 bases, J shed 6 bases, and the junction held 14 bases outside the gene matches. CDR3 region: CASSPNSGRAWVKTQYL. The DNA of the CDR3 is TGTGCCAGCAGCCCCAATAGCGGGAGGGCCTGGGTAAAGACCCAGTACCTC.

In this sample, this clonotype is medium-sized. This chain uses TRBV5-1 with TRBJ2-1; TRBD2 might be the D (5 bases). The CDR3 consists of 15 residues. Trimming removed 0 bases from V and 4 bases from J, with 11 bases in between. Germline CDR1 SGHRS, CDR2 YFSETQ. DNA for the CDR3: TGCGCCAGCAGCTTGGTAGTAGCGTGGTACAATGAGCAGTTCTTC. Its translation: CASSLVVAWYNEQFF.

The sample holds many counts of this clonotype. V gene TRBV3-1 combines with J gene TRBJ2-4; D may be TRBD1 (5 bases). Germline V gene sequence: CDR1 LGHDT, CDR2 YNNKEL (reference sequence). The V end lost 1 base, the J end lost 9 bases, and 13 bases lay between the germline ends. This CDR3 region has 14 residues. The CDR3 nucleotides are TGTGCCAGCAGCCAAGGACACCAGGGCGGCATTCAGTACTTC. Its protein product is CASSQGHQGGIQYF.

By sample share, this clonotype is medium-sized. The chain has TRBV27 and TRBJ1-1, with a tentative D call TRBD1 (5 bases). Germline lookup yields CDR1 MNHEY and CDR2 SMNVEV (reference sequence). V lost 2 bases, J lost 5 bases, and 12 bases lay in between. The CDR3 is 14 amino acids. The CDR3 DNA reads TGTGCCAGCAGTTTAAACGGGGGTAGGACTGAAGCTTTCTTT. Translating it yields CASSLNGGRTEAFF.

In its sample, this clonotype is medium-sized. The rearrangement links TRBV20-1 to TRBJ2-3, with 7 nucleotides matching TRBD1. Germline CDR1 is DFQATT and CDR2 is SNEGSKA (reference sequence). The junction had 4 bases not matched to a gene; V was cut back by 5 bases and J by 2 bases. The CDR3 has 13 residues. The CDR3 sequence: CSASDRATDTQYF. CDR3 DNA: TGCAGTGCTTCAGACAGGGCCACAGATACGCAGTATTTT.

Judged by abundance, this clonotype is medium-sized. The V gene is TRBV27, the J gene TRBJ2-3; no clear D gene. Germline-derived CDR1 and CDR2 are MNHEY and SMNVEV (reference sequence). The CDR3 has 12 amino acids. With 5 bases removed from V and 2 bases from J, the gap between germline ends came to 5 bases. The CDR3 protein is CASSPPTDTQYF. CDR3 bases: TGTGCCAGCAGTCCCCCCACAGATACGCAGTATTTT.

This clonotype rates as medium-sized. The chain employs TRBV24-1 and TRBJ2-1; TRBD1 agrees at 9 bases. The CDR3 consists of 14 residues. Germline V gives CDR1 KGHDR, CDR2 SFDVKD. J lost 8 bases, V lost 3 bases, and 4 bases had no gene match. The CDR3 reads CATSDEDRGYEQFF. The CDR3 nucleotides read TGTGCCACCAGTGATGAGGACAGGGGATATGAGCAGTTCTTC.

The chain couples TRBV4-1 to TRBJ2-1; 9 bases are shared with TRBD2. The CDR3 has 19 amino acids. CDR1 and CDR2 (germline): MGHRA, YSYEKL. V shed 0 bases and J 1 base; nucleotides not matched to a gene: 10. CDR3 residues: CASSQDRGGRATSYNEQFF. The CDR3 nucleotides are TGCGCCAGCAGCCAAGATCGAGGCGGGAGGGCCACGTCCTACAATGAGCAGTTCTTC.

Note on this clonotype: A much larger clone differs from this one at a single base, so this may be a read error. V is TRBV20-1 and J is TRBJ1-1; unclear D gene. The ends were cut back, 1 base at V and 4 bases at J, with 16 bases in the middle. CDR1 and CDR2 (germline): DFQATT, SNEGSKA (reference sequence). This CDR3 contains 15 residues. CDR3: CSARAGKGMGTEAFF. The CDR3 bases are TGCAGTGCTAGAGCCGGGAAAGGAATGGGCACTGAAGCTTTCTTT.

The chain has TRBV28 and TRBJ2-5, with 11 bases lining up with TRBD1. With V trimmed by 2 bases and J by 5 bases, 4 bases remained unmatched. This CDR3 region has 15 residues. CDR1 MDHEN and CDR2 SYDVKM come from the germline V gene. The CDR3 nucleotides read TGTGCCAGCAGTTTAGGACAGGGGGCTTGGGAGACCCAGTACTTC. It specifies CASSLGQGAWETQYF.

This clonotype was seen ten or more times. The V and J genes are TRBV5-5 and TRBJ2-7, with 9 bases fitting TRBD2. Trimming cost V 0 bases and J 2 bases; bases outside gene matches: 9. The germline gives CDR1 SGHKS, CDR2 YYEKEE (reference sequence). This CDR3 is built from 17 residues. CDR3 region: CASSLVGTSIGTYEQYF. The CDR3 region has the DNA TGTGCCAGCAGCTTGGTGGGGACTAGCATAGGAACCTACGAGCAGTACTTC.

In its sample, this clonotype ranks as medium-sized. CDR3 in amino acids: CSASSLTDTQYF. In DNA form, the CDR3 reads TGCAGTGCTAGTTCCCTCACAGATACGCAGTATTTT. The V gene is TRBV20-1, the J gene TRBJ2-3; D is unresolved. V gave up 3 bases and J gave up 2 bases, with 6 bases separating them. This CDR3 spans 12 amino acids. Germline loops: CDR1 DFQATT, CDR2 SNEGSKA (reference sequence).

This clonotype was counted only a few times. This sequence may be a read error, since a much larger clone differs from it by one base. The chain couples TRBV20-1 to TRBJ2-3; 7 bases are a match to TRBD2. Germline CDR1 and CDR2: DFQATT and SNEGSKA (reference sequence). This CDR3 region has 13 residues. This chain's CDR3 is CSARAWERETQCF. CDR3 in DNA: TGCAGTGCTAGAGCTTGGGAGCGGGAAACGCAGTGTTTT.

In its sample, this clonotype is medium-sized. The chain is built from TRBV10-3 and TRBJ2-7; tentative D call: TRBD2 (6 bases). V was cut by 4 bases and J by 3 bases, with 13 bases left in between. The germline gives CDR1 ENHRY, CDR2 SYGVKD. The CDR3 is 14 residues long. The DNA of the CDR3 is TGTGCCATCAGTGGGGGGGAAGGTGGCTACGAGCAGTACTTC. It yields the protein CAISGGEGGYEQYF.

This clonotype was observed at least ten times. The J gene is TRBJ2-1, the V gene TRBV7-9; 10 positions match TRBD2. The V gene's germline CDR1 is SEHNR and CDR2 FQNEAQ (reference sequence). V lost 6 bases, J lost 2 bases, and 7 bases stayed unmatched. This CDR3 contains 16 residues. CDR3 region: CASSPPGLATYNEQFF. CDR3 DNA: TGTGCCAGCAGTCCCCCGGGACTAGCGACCTACAATGAGCAGTTCTTC.

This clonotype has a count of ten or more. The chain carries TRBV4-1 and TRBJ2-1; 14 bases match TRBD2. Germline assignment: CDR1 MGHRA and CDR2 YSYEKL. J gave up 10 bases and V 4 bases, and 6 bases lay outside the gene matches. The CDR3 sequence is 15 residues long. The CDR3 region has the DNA TGCGCCAGCAGCCTGGGGACTAGCGGGAGTGGGGAGCAGTTCTTC. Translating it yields CASSLGTSGSGEQFF.